This T cell receptor beta chain was sequenced in a study of T cell repertoires in cytomegalovirus infection. As for this clonotype: Its antigen is as yet unknown.

MiXCR was run by TCRdb on the reads, yielding one entry per CDR3 protein. The table has around 770,000 distinct CDR3 sequences, just under 30% seen once. V was pared by 1 base and J by 3 bases, with 4 bases of the junction left unmatched. The CDR3 contains 16 residues. Germline V CDR1 and CDR2: SEHNR, FQNEAQ (reference sequence). The study, taken as a whole, reports: HLA-C-restricted CMV-specific TCR beta clonotypes prevailed in the ex vivo response.

The sequences come from cultured CD8+ T cells from PBMCs, collected from culture after CMV antigen stimulation. This TCR was sampled from a human donor in good health (CMV status not recorded). Some clones in this sample may be carry-over from other donors' samples. The chain has TRBV7-9 and TRBJ2-1; 9 nucleotides line up with TRBD1. The DNA of the CDR3 is TGTGCCAGCAGCTTAGAGGTGACAGGGGGCTACAATGAGCAGTTCTTC. Translated, it gives CASSLEVTGGYNEQFF.